This T cell receptor beta chain was observed in a study of shared clonotypes between healthy human individuals. CDR1 and CDR2 (germline): SGDLS, YYNGEE. The CDR3 runs 15 residues. The V and J ends lost 1 base and 0 bases respectively, with 8 bases between them. Points on this clone: Its antigen remains unidentified.

The study's findings and limits: Clonotypes which were not shared had lower generation probabilities than clonotypes that all four donors shared.

Profiling relied on immunoSEQ multiplex PCR, and the TCRdb table lists in-frame clones only, not all of them. Of 1.6 million or so clones listed, roughly 98.5% are singletons. The sample consisted of naive CD4+ T cells sorted from blood. Documented subset: CD45RA+ positively selected. This clonotype originated in a man aged 25 to 40 in good health. The genes are TRBV9 and TRBJ2-1; D remains ambiguous. The CDR3 DNA follows: TGTGCCAGCAGCGTAAAGATTAGCTCCTACAATGAGCAGTTCTTC. This sequence encodes CASSVKISSYNEQFF.